A selection of T cell receptor beta chains follows, all from one sample in a study of T-cell reconstitution after alpha-beta-depleted transplantation in children. TCRdb reprocessed the PCR reads with MiXCR, giving one entry per CDR3 protein. Of a few hundred thousand distinct CDR3 sequences detected, 25% to 30% appear once; the ten largest clones hold 30% to 45%. The sample was PBMCs, taken before TCRalphabeta/CD19-depleted stem cell transplant. Receptor source: a boy under two years old with Wiskott-Aldrich syndrome, due to receive a stem cell transplant. Each CDR3 is given without its conserved first and last residue. D genes are given only for firm matches.

CDR3 protein: ASSRGRTNEQY
V gene: TRBV27
D gene: TRBD2

CDR3 protein: ASSPGSNYGYT
V gene: TRBV5-1
D gene: .

CDR3 protein: ASSLLTSGRINEQF
V gene: TRBV12-3/TRBV12-4
D gene: TRBD2

CDR3 protein: ASSLDGGNSPLH
V gene: TRBV5-6
D gene: .

CDR3 protein: ASSLSYGDTEAF
V gene: TRBV28
D gene: .

CDR3 protein: SVGTGPYEQY
V gene: TRBV29-1
D gene: TRBD1

CDR3 protein: ASSLDQPVEQY
V gene: TRBV5-1
D gene: .

CDR3 protein: ASSRQAGDNEQF
V gene: TRBV9
D gene: TRBD2

CDR3 protein: SVVEEATEAF
V gene: TRBV29-1
D gene: .

CDR3 protein: SVGAGSNQPQH
V gene: TRBV29-1
D gene: .

CDR3 protein: ASSLSGVPSETQY
V gene: TRBV7-8
D gene: .

CDR3 protein: ASLHRGRQPQH
V gene: TRBV28
D gene: TRBD1

CDR3 protein: ASSFTSGPGNTIY
V gene: TRBV5-6
D gene: .

CDR3 protein: ASSLVVGGSRDYEQY
V gene: TRBV12-3/TRBV12-4
D gene: .

CDR3 protein: SANGDTNTDTQY
V gene: TRBV29-1
D gene: .

CDR3 protein: ASSLFSDRGNEKLF
V gene: TRBV12-3/TRBV12-4
D gene: TRBD1

CDR3 protein: SARDRGIVQPQH
V gene: TRBV20-1
D gene: TRBD1

CDR3 protein: ASSSGGDEQY
V gene: TRBV5-1
D gene: TRBD2

CDR3 protein: ASSLVFKQDGYT
V gene: TRBV5-1
D gene: .

CDR3 protein: AISELSGAGTGELF
V gene: TRBV10-3
D gene: .